This record concerns one T cell receptor beta chain sequence. Its cognate antigen is unknown. The data stem from a study of beta chain features in type 1 diabetes. The study, taken as a whole, reports: Significant though moderate, a shortening of TCRB CDR3s appeared in all four CD4+ subsets of Type 1 diabetes patients. The similarity of naive, central memory and Treg TCRB repertoires appeared greater among patients than among healthy donors. Equally in patients and controls, shorter templates might have been favored by PCR.

Trimming pared 3 bases from V and 3 bases from J, leaving 13 bases between. CDR1 and CDR2 from the germline V gene are SGHRS and YFSETQ. The CDR3 has 15 amino acids. What was sequenced were expressed TCRB transcripts, since all of the isolated RNA had been reverse transcribed. Repertoires were generated with immunoSEQ multiplex PCR, while TCRdb's copy carries only in-frame clones and drops some. This repertoire shows some 660,000 clones, over 13% found once; its top ten account for just under 0.04%. Isolation of CD4+ naive, central memory, regulatory and stem cell-like memory cells was achieved by sorting via CD45RO/CCR7/CD25/CD127/CD95/CD27.

Sequencing was performed on naive CD4+ T cells from blood. The J gene is TRBJ1-5, the V gene TRBV5-1, with a possible D match to TRBD1 (6 bases). The receptor's source is a man younger than 35 with type 1 diabetes. CDR3 region: CASSSTGDVNQPQHF. The CDR3 bases are TGCGCCAGCAGCTCGACAGGTGATGTCAATCAGCCCCAGCATTTT.